This entry is about one T cell receptor beta chain. The antigen is unknown. Researchers reported that TCR beta cDNA libraries carried unique molecular identifiers. Each CDR3 protein is one row after TCRdb ran MiXCR on the PCR reads. In the table there are hundreds of thousands of distinct CDR3 sequences, roughly 50% of which are singletons. This sample is part of a study of post-analysis software for immune sequencing data. Study results and caveats: Samples prepared in the same batch strongly co-clustered by F measure. Versus controls, multiple sclerosis patients showed significantly lower diversity (normalized Chao1). Patients had higher frequencies than controls of a handful of TRBV segments, including TRBV5-6, TRBV5-1 and TRBV20-1.

Per germline, CDR1 SGHKS and CDR2 YYEKEE (reference sequence). V shed 3 bases and J shed 10 bases, with 13 bases lying between them. The CDR3 is 12 amino acids. This chain uses TRBV5-5 with TRBJ1-1, with D possibly TRBD1 on 5 matching bases. Input material: blood. The source is a girl under 18 with multiple sclerosis. CDR3 sequence reads: CASSYPDNPAFF. As DNA, the CDR3 is TGTGCCAGCAGCTACCCGGACAATCCAGCTTTCTTT.